The 11 T cell receptor beta chains listed next were all sequenced from one sample in a study of T cell changes during pregnancy in multiple sclerosis (dated by TCRdb to about 2019). Receptor libraries were prepared by the immunoSEQ multiplex PCR assay. This is the immuneACCESS table as TCRdb keeps it, with only in-frame sequences that have V and J called. A part of the clones is gone; compared with another copy, unresolved V genes explain less than half, and the rest is unexplained. The sample table holds 45,000 to 70,000 clones, of which 92% were seen once. The ten largest clones represent around 0.16% of the sample. The source material was CD4+ T cells from peripheral blood mononuclear cells, sampled after pregnancy. Every receptor here comes from a female donor in good health, enrolled as a control in a pregnancy study.

This rearrangement joins TRBV15 to TRBJ1-6, with 7 bases that match TRBD1. Trimming removed 2 bases from V and 7 bases from J; junction bases left unmatched: 5. Germline-derived CDR1 and CDR2 are LNHNV and YYDKDF (reference sequence). The CDR3 covers 15 residues. CDR3 nucleotides: TGTGCCACCAGCAGACCGGACAGGCTAAATTCACCCCTCCACTTT. It codes for CATSRPDRLNSPLHF.

The CDR3 DNA is TGTGCCAGCAGTTTTACCTCGGGACAAACCTACAATGAGCAGTTCTTC. Translation: CASSFTSGQTYNEQFF. The chain employs TRBV7-6 and TRBJ2-1, with D possibly TRBD1 on 6 matching bases. V was trimmed by 6 bases and J by 2 bases, leaving 17 bases between them. There are 16 residues in the CDR3. Germline V CDR1 and CDR2: SGHVS, FNYEAQ. Full variable domain (remainder filled in from reference TRBV7-6 and TRBJ2-1): GAGVSQSPRYKVTKRGQDVALRCDPISGHVSLYWYRQALGQGPEFLTYFNYEAQQDKSGLPNDRFSAERPEGSISTLTIQRTEQRDSAMYRCASSFTSGQTYNEQFFGPGTRLTVL.

In this sample, this clone turned up once. The chain couples TRBV2 to TRBJ2-5, with 14 bases identical to TRBD2. The CDR3 consists of 17 residues. The J segment lost 1 base and the V segment lost 7 bases, leaving 8 bases of the junction unmatched. The V gene's germline CDR1 is SNHLY and CDR2 FYNNEI. CDR3 sequence reads: CASNGLAGGRSQETQYF. The CDR3 DNA reads as TGTGCCAGCAATGGACTAGCGGGGGGCCGCAGCCAAGAGACCCAGTACTTC.

CDR3 region: CASSWSSGASYEQYF. For the CDR3, the DNA is TGTGCCAGCAGTTGGTCTAGCGGGGCCTCCTACGAGCAGTACTTC. The chain has TRBV6-6 and TRBJ2-7, with 9 positions matching TRBD2. V was clipped by 4 bases and J by 0 bases; unmatched bases: 4. The CDR3 covers 15 residues. Germline lookup yields CDR1 MNHNY and CDR2 SVGAGI (reference sequence).

This chain uses TRBV10-3 with TRBJ2-1, with D perhaps matching TRBD1 (6 bases). The V end was cut by 6 bases, the J end by 5 bases, with 11 bases between. The length of the CDR3 is 13 residues. Germline lookup yields CDR1 ENHRY and CDR2 SYGVKD. This chain's CDR3 is CAIRSDSHNEQFF. The CDR3 DNA reads TGTGCCATCAGATCGGACAGCCACAATGAGCAGTTCTTC.

The CDR3 region has the DNA TGTGCCAGTAGTATGGACAGGGGGGAGACCCAGTACTTC. Translated, it gives CASSMDRGETQYF. The chain links TRBV19 to TRBJ2-5, with 10 bases lining up with TRBD1. The V and J ends lost 3 bases and 5 bases, in that order; junction bases with no gene match: 0. Germline loops: CDR1 LNHDA, CDR2 SQIVND (reference sequence). This CDR3 region has 13 residues.

The V gene is TRBV2, the J gene TRBJ2-5; D perhaps matches TRBD1 (5 bases). Trimming stripped 5 bases from V and 0 bases from J, with 10 bases between. Germline CDR1 and CDR2: SNHLY and FYNNEI. The CDR3 contains 14 residues. CDR3 loop: CASSRDRNQETQYF. CDR3 DNA: TGTGCCAGCAGTCGTGACAGAAACCAAGAGACCCAGTACTTC.

The J gene is TRBJ2-7, the V gene TRBV7-9, with 9 bases fitting TRBD1. Germline CDR1 SEHNR, CDR2 FQNEAQ (reference sequence). The CDR3 has 12 amino acids. The ends lost 6 bases at V and 5 bases at J; junction bases unmatched: 2. CDR3: CASRQGAHEQYF. The CDR3 region has the DNA TGTGCCAGCAGACAGGGGGCCCACGAGCAGTACTTC.

V is TRBV7-2 and J is TRBJ1-3; tentative D call: TRBD1 (6 bases). Per the germline V gene, CDR1 is SGHTA and CDR2 is FQGNSA. The CDR3 loop spans 14 amino acids. With 0 bases removed from V and 6 bases from J, the gap between germline ends came to 9 bases. The CDR3: CASSLARQANTIYF. In nucleotides, the CDR3 is TGTGCCAGCAGCTTAGCCAGACAGGCAAACACCATATATTTT.

The CDR3 protein is CASSQRTGADYGYTF. DNA of the CDR3: TGCGCCAGCAGCCAAAGGACAGGGGCGGACTATGGCTACACCTTC. J is TRBJ1-2 and V is TRBV4-3, with 9 bases identical to TRBD1. The germline V gene has CDR1 LGHNA and CDR2 YSLEER. Trimming cost V 2 bases and J 3 bases; bases outside gene matches: 4. This CDR3 has 15 amino acids.

V is TRBV9 and J is TRBJ1-2, with a possible D match to TRBD1 (6 bases). The CDR3 is 14 residues long. V shed 4 bases and J shed 0 bases, with 10 bases lying between them. Looked up from germline, CDR1 is SGDLS and CDR2 is YYNGEE. Here the CDR3 reads CASSSRDTNYGYTF. The CDR3 DNA sequence: TGTGCCAGCAGCTCCCGGGACACTAACTATGGCTACACCTTC.